This entry describes one TCR beta chain. The target antigen is unknown. The sample comes from a study of Ad26.COV2.S vaccination and SARS-CoV-2 variants. The overall study: Donor was one of the participants in the Ad26.COV2.S arm of the COV1001 trial. In the study, Ad26.COV2.S was injected intramuscularly once, or twice 56 days apart.

Assay used: immunoSEQ multiplex PCR; TCRdb lists only in-frame clones, some missing. Of hundreds of thousands of clones listed, 89% are singletons. Per the germline V gene, CDR1 is SGHAT and CDR2 is FQNNGV. V was cut by 2 bases and J by 2 bases, with 10 bases left in between. The CDR3 extends over 15 amino acids. Study observations and caveats: Reportedly, after vaccination the spike-specific CD8+ and CD4+ T cell responses displayed substantial breadth.

Treatment defined: about 20 received Ad26.COV2.S at low or high dose, single or two shots; 5 received placebo; per-sample allocation not given. Day 63 after the first vaccine or placebo injection was the time point for sampling. The clonotype comes from a person between 18 and 59 years old who received the Ad26.COV2.S COVID-19 vaccine or a placebo. The sample was peripheral blood, taken in a trial of Ad26.COV2.S vaccine versus placebo. The J gene is TRBJ1-3, the V gene TRBV11-2, with D possibly TRBD1 on 6 matching bases. DNA for the CDR3: TGTGCCAGCAGCTTACTCGACAGGACTGGAAACACCATATATTTT. It specifies CASSLLDRTGNTIYF.